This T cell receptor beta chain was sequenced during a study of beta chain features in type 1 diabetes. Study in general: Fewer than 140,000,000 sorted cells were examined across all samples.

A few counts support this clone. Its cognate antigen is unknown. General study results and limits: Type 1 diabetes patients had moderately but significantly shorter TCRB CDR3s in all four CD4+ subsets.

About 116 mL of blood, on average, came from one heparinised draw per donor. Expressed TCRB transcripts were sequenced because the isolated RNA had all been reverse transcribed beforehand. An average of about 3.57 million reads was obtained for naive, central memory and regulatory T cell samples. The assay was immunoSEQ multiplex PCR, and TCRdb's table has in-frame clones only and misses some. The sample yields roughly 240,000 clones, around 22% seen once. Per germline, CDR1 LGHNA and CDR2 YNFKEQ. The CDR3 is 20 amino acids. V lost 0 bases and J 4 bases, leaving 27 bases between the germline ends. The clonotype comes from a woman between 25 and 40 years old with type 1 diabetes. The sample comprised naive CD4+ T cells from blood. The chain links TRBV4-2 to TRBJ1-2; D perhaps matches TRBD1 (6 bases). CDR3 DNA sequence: TGTGCCAGCAGCCAAGAAGTCCTTCCCAGGGGCGGGCCGCGACCCTATGGCTACACCTTC. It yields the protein CASSQEVLPRGGPRPYGYTF.